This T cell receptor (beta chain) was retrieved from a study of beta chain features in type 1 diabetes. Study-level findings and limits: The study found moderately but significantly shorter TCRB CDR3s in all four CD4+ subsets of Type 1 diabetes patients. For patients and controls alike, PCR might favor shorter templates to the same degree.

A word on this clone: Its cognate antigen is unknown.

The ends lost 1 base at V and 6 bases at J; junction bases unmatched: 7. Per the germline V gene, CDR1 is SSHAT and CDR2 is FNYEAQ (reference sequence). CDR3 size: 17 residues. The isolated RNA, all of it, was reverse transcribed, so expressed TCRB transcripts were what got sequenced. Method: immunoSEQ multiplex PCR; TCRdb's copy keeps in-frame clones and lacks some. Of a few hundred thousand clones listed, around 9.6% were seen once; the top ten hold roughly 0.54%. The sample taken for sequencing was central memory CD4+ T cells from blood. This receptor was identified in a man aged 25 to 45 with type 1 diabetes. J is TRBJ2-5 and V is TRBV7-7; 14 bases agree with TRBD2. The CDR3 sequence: CASSLGLAGGSQQTQYF. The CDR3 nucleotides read TGTGCCAGCAGCTTAGGACTAGCGGGAGGGTCGCAGCAGACCCAGTACTTC. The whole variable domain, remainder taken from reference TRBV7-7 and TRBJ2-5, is GAGVSQSPRYKVTKRGQDVTLRCDPISSHATLYWYQQALGQGPEFLTYFNYEAQPDKSGLPSDRFSAERPEGSISTLTIQRTEQRDSAMYRCASSLGLAGGSQQTQYFGPGTRLLVL.